These 7 T cell receptor beta chains share one sample of origin, sequenced in a study of vaccination and CD4 T cells after COVID-19. Treatment indicated: roughly 11-day PBMC culture with coronavirus spike peptide pools or control peptides (ViraFEST assay). The Oncomine TCR Beta short-read assay sequenced DNA from cultured CD4+ T cells. TCRdb re-called the PCR reads through MiXCR, storing one row per CDR3 protein. The sample carries approximately 15,000 distinct CDR3 sequences, 35% to 45% recorded once. For these receptors, no antigen is known. The sequences come from CD4+ T cells from blood, cultured in vitro, collected before SARS-CoV-2 vaccination. The receptors were sampled from a human donor who received a COVID-19 vaccine.

V is TRBV24-1 and J is TRBJ2-2, with D unresolved. CDR1 and CDR2 (germline): KGHDR, SFDVKD. V was cut by 6 bases and J by 1 base, with 5 bases left in between. The CDR3 has 13 amino acids. The DNA for the CDR3 is TGTGCCACCAGTCGGCTGAACACCGGGGAGCTGTTTTTT. Protein sequence: CATSRLNTGELFF.

This chain links TRBV7-2 with TRBJ2-7, with D hard to call. Trimming took 0 bases from V and 5 from J, leaving 8 bases between them. CDR1 and CDR2 (germline): SGHTA, FQGNSA. The CDR3 has 13 amino acids. The CDR3 spells CASSLAPRDEQYF. CDR3 bases: TGTGCCAGCAGCTTAGCTCCTAGGGACGAGCAGTACTTC.

V gene TRBV12-3 or TRBV12-4 combines with J gene TRBJ2-3, with a weak D call TRBD1 (6 bases). The ends were cut back, 1 base at V and 0 bases at J, with 14 bases in the middle. The CDR3 runs to 17 residues. In DNA form, the CDR3 reads TGTGCCAGCAGTTTAGGTGAAGGGCAGGGGAGCACAGATACGCAGTATTTT. This translates into CASSLGEGQGSTDTQYF.

CDR3 region: CSARPGGPETQYF. The CDR3, as DNA: TGCAGTGCTAGGCCGGGGGGGCCGGAGACCCAGTACTTC. The V and J genes are TRBV20-1 and TRBJ2-5; 8 nucleotides align to TRBD2. The J segment lost 5 bases and the V segment lost 3 bases, leaving 5 bases of the junction unmatched. Germline loops: CDR1 DFQATT, CDR2 SNEGSKA (reference sequence). The CDR3 extends over 13 amino acids.

This clonotype appeared a few times. The chain employs TRBV15 and TRBJ2-3; TRBD1 matches 12 bases. V lost 3 bases and J lost 4; bases outside the gene matches: 5. Germline V CDR1 and CDR2: LNHNV, YYDKDF (reference sequence). The length of the CDR3 is 16 residues. This CDR3 reads CATSSPGTGGADTQYF. CDR3 bases: TGTGCCACCAGCAGCCCCGGGACAGGGGGCGCAGATACGCAGTATTTT.

This chain links TRBV25-1 with TRBJ2-1, with 11 bases identical to TRBD1. This CDR3 has 16 amino acids. Losses at the gene ends were 4 bases for V and 4 bases for J; bases not matched to a gene: 6. Germline V lookup: CDR1 MGHDK, CDR2 SYGVNS. The CDR3 reads CASSAHRDRGYNEQFF. The DNA of the CDR3 is TGTGCCAGCAGTGCCCACCGGGACAGGGGGTACAATGAGCAGTTCTTC.

The chain couples TRBV7-2 to TRBJ2-2, with D unclear. The ends were cut back, 3 bases at V and 7 bases at J, with 9 bases in the middle. The germline V gene has CDR1 SGHTA and CDR2 FQGNSA. The CDR3 consists of 13 residues. CDR3 sequence: CASSLSKVGELFF. CDR3 DNA sequence: TGTGCCAGCAGCTTGTCTAAGGTCGGGGAGCTGTTTTTT.